This T cell receptor beta chain was recorded in a study of blood T cell repertoires in COVID-19. Study summary: Sample material is recorded as cDNA or gDNA derived from T cells, B-cell-depleted T cells, or PBMCs.

Clinical histories supplied by participants themselves formed the basis of cohort assignment. Two negative PCRs, clearance, or symptom resolution had been documented for recovered Cohort 3 donors. Clones were sequenced by immunoSEQ multiplex PCR, and TCRdb holds only the in-frame ones, with some missing. The sample has more than 200,000 clones, around nine tenths seen once. Sequencing used PBMCs or T cells enriched from blood (not recorded which). This receptor was identified in a woman aged 45-59 years who had recovered from COVID-19.

CDR3 in amino acids: CASGRGALRGYTF. CDR3 bases: TGTGCCAGCGGAAGAGGAGCACTTAGGGGCTACACCTTC. The chain recombines TRBV14 with TRBJ1-2, with D unclear. The germline V gene encodes CDR1 SGHDN and CDR2 FVKESK. V lost 8 bases and J 8 bases, leaving 18 bases between the germline ends. The CDR3 has 13 residues.